These 2 T cell receptor beta chains originate from one sample sequenced in a study of T cell responses to AZD1222 COVID-19 vaccine. The protocol was immunoSEQ multiplex PCR, while the TCRdb copy is restricted to in-frame clones and leaves out a portion. The sample contains around 130,000 clones, 88% of which appear only once. The sequences come from peripheral blood, collected on day 0 of MenACWY control vaccination. These receptors originate from an adult in good health.

The rearrangement uses TRBV6-1 and TRBJ2-2; tentatively, D is TRBD1 (5 bases). CDR1 MNHNS and CDR2 SASEGT come from the germline V gene. CDR3 size: 14 residues. Trimming left V 2 bases short and J 2 bases short, with 6 bases between. The CDR3 bases are TGTGCCAGCAGTGAAAGGGGAAACACCGGGGAGCTGTTTTTT. Encoded protein: CASSERGNTGELFF.

The rearrangement joins TRBV3-1 (or the pseudogene TRBV3-2) to TRBJ2-5, with TRBD2 matching over 9 bases. Germline values: CDR1 LGHDT, CDR2 YNNKEL (reference sequence). V lost 5 bases and J lost 5; bases outside the gene matches: 12. The CDR3 consists of 16 residues. CDR3: CASSYGSGSGRETQYF. For the CDR3, the DNA is TGTGCCAGCAGCTACGGTAGCGGGAGTGGCCGGGAGACCCAGTACTTC.